What follows are 24 T cell receptor beta chains derived from one specimen sequenced in a study of blood T cell repertoires in COVID-19. Only in-frame clones appear in the TCRdb table, and some are missing; sequencing was by immunoSEQ multiplex PCR. The sample includes around 150,000 clones, over 80% seen only once; the top ten take approximately 4.1%. The sequencing sample was made of peripheral blood. These receptors were obtained from a woman in her fifties or sixties who had recovered from COVID-19.

V is TRBV6-5 and J is TRBJ2-7; 9 positions agree with TRBD2. Germline V lookup: CDR1 MNHEY, CDR2 SVGAGI. This CDR3 comprises 15 residues. The V segment lost 8 bases and the J segment 7 bases; nucleotides outside the gene matches: 15. The chain's CDR3 is CASRGISGGVMEQYF. DNA for the CDR3: TGTGCCAGCCGAGGGATTAGCGGGGGAGTTATGGAGCAGTACTTC.

The chain has TRBV7-9 and TRBJ2-4, with 7 bases identical to TRBD1. Germline-derived CDR1 and CDR2 are SEHNR and FQNEAQ (reference sequence). This CDR3 has 15 residues. Trimming at V came to 5 bases and at J to 5 bases, leaving 9 bases not matched to a gene. CDR3 coding DNA: TGTGCCAGCAGCGCTCAGGACCAGGGGGAAAACATTCAGTACTTC. Protein sequence: CASSAQDQGENIQYF. Looking up the rest from reference TRBV7-9 and TRBJ2-4 gives the full variable domain: DTGVSQNPRHKITKRGQNVTFRCDPISEHNRLYWYRQTLGQGPEFLTYFQNEAQLEKSRLLSDRFSAERPKGSFSTLEIQRTEQGDSAMYLCASSAQDQGENIQYFGAGTRLSVL.

This sequence joins TRBV6-6 and TRBJ1-5, with 7 positions matching TRBD1. Per germline, CDR1 MNHNY and CDR2 SVGAGI (reference sequence). Losses at the gene ends were 9 bases for V and 3 bases for J; bases not matched to a gene: 5. The CDR3 has 13 amino acids. CDR3 loop: CASGGQPNQPQHF. The DNA of the CDR3 is TGTGCCAGTGGGGGACAGCCCAATCAGCCCCAGCATTTT.

The rearrangement uses TRBV7-9 and TRBJ2-7, with 12 bases lining up with TRBD1. V lost 5 bases, J lost 5 bases, and 13 bases stayed unmatched. Germline lookup yields CDR1 SEHNR and CDR2 FQNEAQ (reference sequence). The CDR3 consists of 17 residues. The CDR3, as DNA: TGTGCCAGCAGCCTGGGACAGGGGGCCGCGGTTTTGAACGAGCAGTACTTC. Protein: CASSLGQGAAVLNEQYF.

The rearrangement uses TRBV5-4 and TRBJ2-5; 7 positions agree with TRBD2. V shed 8 bases and J 2 bases; nucleotides not matched to a gene: 9. The CDR3 consists of 14 residues. Germline V CDR1 and CDR2: SGHNT, YYREEE (reference sequence). CDR3 coding DNA: TGTGCCAGTTGGGCTAGCGGTGGGCAAGAGACCCAGTACTTC. This codes for CASWASGGQETQYF.

The V and J genes are TRBV5-1 and TRBJ1-6, with D possibly TRBD1 on 6 matching bases. V lost 4 bases, J lost 7 bases, and 15 bases lay in between. From germline, CDR1 is SGHRS and CDR2 YFSETQ. The CDR3 covers 15 residues. CDR3 amino acids: CASSEQGRGNSPLHF. The CDR3 nucleotides are TGCGCCAGCAGCGAGCAGGGGCGTGGGAATTCACCCCTCCACTTT.

This clone came up a few times. This sequence joins TRBV6-5 and TRBJ2-3, with D unclear. This CDR3 contains 13 residues. Germline V CDR1 and CDR2: MNHEY, SVGAGI. Trimming took 4 bases from V and 1 from J, leaving 6 bases between them. CDR3 loop: CASSSQGTDTQYF. In DNA form, the CDR3 reads TGTGCCAGCAGTTCCCAGGGCACAGATACGCAGTATTTT.

This clone was detected once. The V call is TRBV5-1, the J call TRBJ2-3; D ambiguous. This CDR3 spans 13 amino acids. The V and J ends lost 5 bases and 2 bases respectively, with 9 bases between them. Germline lookup yields CDR1 SGHRS and CDR2 YFSETQ. CDR3 sequence (DNA): TGCGCCAGCAGGCGGTCCTTCACAGATACGCAGTATTTT. Translated, it gives CASRRSFTDTQYF. The variable domain in full, completed from reference TRBV5-1 and TRBJ2-3, reads KAGVTQTPRYLIKTRGQQVTLSCSPISGHRSVSWYQQTPGQGLQFLFEYFSETQRNKGNFPGRFSGRQFSNSRSEMNVSTLELGDSALYLCASRRSFTDTQYFGPGTRLTVL.

The chain is built from TRBV28 and TRBJ1-1; D possibly corresponds to TRBD1 (6 bases). Germline assignment: CDR1 MDHEN and CDR2 SYDVKM. The CDR3 contains 14 residues. Trimming pared 7 bases from V and 0 bases from J, leaving 12 bases between. CDR3 nucleotide sequence: TGTGCCAGCACCCCCTGGGACATGAACACTGAAGCTTTCTTT. Amino acid sequence: CASTPWDMNTEAFF.

The chain combines TRBV6-5 with TRBJ1-2, with 10 positions matching TRBD1. The germline V gene has CDR1 MNHEY and CDR2 SVGAGI. The V segment lost 4 bases and the J segment 5 bases; nucleotides outside the gene matches: 7. The CDR3 extends over 15 amino acids. In DNA form, the CDR3 reads TGTGCCAGCAGTTTCGCCGGGACAGGGGTTTATGGCTACACCTTC. Its translation: CASSFAGTGVYGYTF.

Here the CDR3 DNA reads TGCGCCAGCAGCCAAGGTCGCGGGGGGGGGACCCAGTACTTC. Protein: CASSQGRGGGTQYF. V and J are TRBV4-1 and TRBJ2-5, with 9 bases lining up with TRBD2. In germline, CDR1 is MGHRA, CDR2 YSYEKL. Trimming removed 1 base from V and 7 bases from J; junction bases left unmatched: 4. The CDR3 extends over 14 amino acids.

The V call is TRBV6-6, the J call TRBJ1-6; D might be TRBD1 (6 bases). Trimming stripped 10 bases from V and 5 bases from J, with 18 bases between. This CDR3 has 15 residues. Germline CDR1 and CDR2: MNHNY and SVGAGI (reference sequence). The CDR3 bases are TGTGCCACCTCCTCTCTGGGGGCGCATAATTCACCCCTCCACTTT. Protein product: CATSSLGAHNSPLHF.

The chain is built from TRBV6-5 and TRBJ2-7; TRBD1 agrees at 10 bases. In germline, CDR1 is MNHEY, CDR2 SVGAGI. The CDR3 sequence is 14 residues long. The junction had 11 bases not matched to a gene; V was cut back by 6 bases and J by 9 bases. The CDR3: CASRAGTGVEAQYF. CDR3 nucleotides: TGTGCCAGCAGGGCCGGGACAGGGGTAGAGGCGCAGTACTTC.

This chain links TRBV12-5 with TRBJ1-2; 7 bases fit TRBD1. The CDR3 consists of 14 residues. Trimming cost V 1 base and J 4 bases; bases outside gene matches: 3. From germline, CDR1 is LGHNT and CDR2 FRNRAP. CDR3 region: CASGLGQGGYGYTF. As DNA, the CDR3 is TGTGCTAGTGGTTTGGGACAGGGTGGCTATGGCTACACCTTC.

This sequence joins TRBV30 and TRBJ2-7, with D possibly matching TRBD1 (7 bases). Trimming cost V 2 bases and J 7 bases, with 21 bases left between them. The CDR3 consists of 15 residues. CDR1 GTSNPN and CDR2 SVGIG come from the germline V gene (reference sequence). Here the CDR3 reads CAWSRQGGRGVEQYF. In DNA form, the CDR3 reads TGTGCCTGGAGTAGGCAGGGGGGCCGCGGGGTGGAGCAGTACTTC.

CDR3 bases: TGTGCCAGCAGTGAAACTAGCGGGGGCTCCTACGAGCAGTACTTC. It codes for CASSETSGGSYEQYF. The chain employs TRBV25-1 and TRBJ2-7, with 11 bases matching TRBD2. In germline, CDR1 is MGHDK, CDR2 SYGVNS. The CDR3 sequence is 15 residues long. V shed 2 bases, J shed 0 bases, and the junction held 0 bases outside the gene matches.

The gene calls are TRBV7-2 and TRBJ2-3; TRBD2 matches at 14 bases. Germline V gives CDR1 SGHTA, CDR2 FQGNSA. The CDR3 is 14 residues long. V shed 4 bases and J 8 bases; nucleotides not matched to a gene: 2. The CDR3 reads CASSSGLAGVTQYF. The CDR3, as DNA: TGTGCCAGCAGCTCGGGACTAGCGGGGGTTACGCAGTATTTT. Supplemented by reference TRBV7-2 and TRBJ2-3, the full variable domain reads GAGVSQSPSNKVTEKGKDVELRCDPISGHTALYWYRQSLGQGLEFLIYFQGNSAPDKSGLPSDRFSAERTGGSVSTLTIQRTQQEDSAVYLCASSSGLAGVTQYFGPGTRLTVL.

The chain carries TRBV4-3 and TRBJ1-5; no clear D. The CDR3 loop spans 15 amino acids. CDR1 is LGHNA, CDR2 YSLEER, per germline. Trimming shortened V by 1 base and J by 3 bases, and 10 bases separated the two germline ends. The CDR3 bases are TGCGCCAGCAGCCAAGTTGGTGGAGTCAATCAGCCCCAGCATTTT. Protein product: CASSQVGGVNQPQHF.

The chain links TRBV28 to TRBJ2-7; maybe TRBD2 (5 bases). V was pared by 2 bases and J by 6 bases, with 20 bases between. This CDR3 contains 16 residues. CDR1 and CDR2 from the germline V gene are MDHEN and SYDVKM. CDR3 loop: CASSLVGGRLVSEQYF. CDR3 coding DNA: TGTGCCAGCAGTTTAGTCGGCGGGCGCTTGGTGTCCGAGCAGTACTTC.

Here the CDR3 reads CASSQDLIGQPQHF. Here the CDR3 DNA reads TGTGCCAGCAGCCAAGATCTAATTGGTCAGCCCCAGCATTTT. The chain has TRBV3-1 (or the pseudogene TRBV3-2) and TRBJ1-5; D unclear. V dropped 0 bases and J dropped 6 bases, with 9 bases sitting between them. This CDR3 has 14 amino acids. Germline-derived CDR1 and CDR2 are LGHDT and YNNKEL (reference sequence).

This chain connects TRBV10-3 to TRBJ1-6; the D is unclear. The germline CDR1 and CDR2 sequences are ENHRY and SYGVKD. Between the trimmed V and J ends, which lost 4 bases and 12 bases, there was a span of 10 bases. The CDR3 length is 12 residues. The CDR3 DNA reads TGTGCCATCAGTGTGGGAGGGCAACCCCTCCACTTT. Protein: CAISVGGQPLHF.

The chain employs TRBV7-3 and TRBJ2-5; 10 bases agree with TRBD2. The length of the CDR3 is 15 residues. Germline CDR1 and CDR2: SGHTA and FQGTGA. V dropped 3 bases and J dropped 5; count of bases not matched to a gene: 6. The CDR3 nucleotides read TGTGCCAGCAGCTTCAGCGGGGGGGCCTTTGAGACCCAGTACTTC. The encoded protein is CASSFSGGAFETQYF.

This sequence joins TRBV7-9 and TRBJ2-1; tentative D call: TRBD1 (5 bases). The CDR3 sequence is 15 residues long. Between the trimmed V and J ends, which lost 0 bases and 8 bases, there was a span of 14 bases. Germline assignment: CDR1 SEHNR and CDR2 FQNEAQ (reference sequence). In DNA, the CDR3 is TGTGCCAGCAGCTTAGCGCTGACGGACACTTATGAGCAGTTCTTC. Translated, it gives CASSLALTDTYEQFF.

This clone was recorded once. The rearrangement joins TRBV10-1 to TRBJ2-2, with 8 bases that match TRBD1. CDR3 length: 16 amino acids. The V gene end was trimmed by 3 bases and the J gene end by 6 bases; junction bases not matched to a gene: 9. From germline, CDR1 is WNHNN and CDR2 SYGVQD (reference sequence). In DNA, the CDR3 is TGCGCCAGCAGTGATCAAGGGCAGGGGGCCTCCGGGGAGCTGTTTTTT. This codes for CASSDQGQGASGELFF.